These T cell receptor beta chains were read from a single sample in a study of a mutant IDH1 vaccine in newly diagnosed glioma. Sequencing used immunoSEQ multiplex PCR; TCRdb keeps in-frame clones, though not all of them. The sample contains 70,000 to 100,000 clones, approximately 80% of which appear only once. This sample comprised PBMCs, obtained from a glioma patient treated with radiotherapy, temozolomide or both. These receptors all stem from a man aged 35 to 55 with glioma. Some clones in this sample may be carry-over from other donors' samples. The CDR3 runs from the conserved cysteine through the conserved F or W. The order of the fields is D gene, V gene, clone size, J gene, CDR3 DNA, CDR3 protein. D genes are given only for firm matches. Size is omitted from some rows. Given values are once, few, many or a class for expanded clones.

.	TRBV27	few	TRBJ2-7	TGTGCCAGCAGTTTTGAGGGTGGTTGGGAGCAGTACTTC	CASSFEGGWEQYF
TRBD2	TRBV4-2	.	TRBJ2-3	TGTGCCAGCAGCCAAGAATTGGGACTAGCGGGGGGCACAGATACGCAGTATTTT	CASSQELGLAGGTDTQYF
.	TRBV13	.	TRBJ1-1	TGTGCCAGCAGCGACGGACACGGATCCACTGAAGCTTTCTTT	CASSDGHGSTEAFF
TRBD2	TRBV9	.	TRBJ2-7	TGTGCCAGCAGCGTGAGCGGGGTTGCCTACGAGCAGTACTTC	CASSVSGVAYEQYF
.	TRBV7-9	.	TRBJ1-4	TGTGCCAGCAGCTTACAGGGCGGGGGTGAAAAACTGTTTTTT	CASSLQGGGEKLFF
.	TRBV7-2	once	TRBJ1-5	TGTGCCAGCAGCATCCTCAATCAGCCCCAGCATTTT	CASSILNQPQHF
TRBD1	TRBV4-1	few	TRBJ1-1	TGCGCCAGCAGCCTCGGACAGGGCTCTGAAGCTTTCTTT	CASSLGQGSEAFF
.	TRBV7-9	.	TRBJ1-1	TGTGCCAGCAACTCCAGGGGTAACACTGAAGCTTTCTTT	CASNSRGNTEAFF
.	TRBV2	.	TRBJ2-7	TGTGCCAGCAAAAACAGGGTCAGCTCCTACGAGCAGTACTTC	CASKNRVSSYEQYF
.	TRBV30	.	TRBJ1-1	TGTGCCTGGAGTGCGATGAACACTGAAGCTTTCTTT	CAWSAMNTEAFF
TRBD2	TRBV5-1	.	TRBJ2-7	TGCGCCAGCAGCTTGGGACTAGCGGTGATCTACGAGCAGTACTTC	CASSLGLAVIYEQYF
.	TRBV30	.	TRBJ1-1	TGTGCCCTACGTAAGGGCCAGGGCAAGGCTGAAGCTTTCTTT	CALRKGQGKAEAFF
TRBD1	TRBV18	.	TRBJ1-1	TGTGCCAGCTCACAGACAGGGAGGAACACTGAAGCTTTCTTT	CASSQTGRNTEAFF
.	TRBV6-5	once	TRBJ1-4	TGTGCCAGCAGTTTTGGCGCGTGGGCAACTAATGAAAAACTGTTTTTT	CASSFGAWATNEKLFF
.	TRBV7-9	.	TRBJ2-7	TGTGCCAGCGGGAAAGGGCTGGACGAGCAGTACTTC	CASGKGLDEQYF
.	TRBV19	once	TRBJ1-4	TGTGCCAGTAGTATAACCCTTGGTCAGGGCGGGCGCCCGAAGGAAGAAAAACTGTTTTTT	CASSITLGQGGRPKEEKLFF
.	TRBV19	.	TRBJ1-4	TGTGCCAGTAGTCTCAATAATGAAAAACTGTTTTTT	CASSLNNEKLFF
TRBD2	TRBV2	.	TRBJ2-3	TGTGCCAGCAGTGGGCCTAGCGGGGGGGACACAGATACGCAGTATTTT	CASSGPSGGDTDTQYF
.	TRBV7-2	.	TRBJ2-5	TGTGCCAGCAGCTTAGAACCTCCCCGTCTCTCAAAGACCCAGTACTTC	CASSLEPPRLSKTQYF
TRBD1	TRBV2	.	TRBJ2-6	TGTGCCAGCAGGGACACAGGGGTTGGGGCCAACGTCCTGACTTTC	CASRDTGVGANVLTF
.	TRBV6-5	once	TRBJ2-7	TGTGCCAGCAGGACGGAGACTAGGGATCCATACGAGCAGTACTTC	CASRTETRDPYEQYF
.	TRBV27	.	TRBJ2-3	TGTGCCAGCAGCCCACGTGGGGGGCCGGGATATACGCAGTATTTT	CASSPRGGPGYTQYF
.	TRBV30	once	TRBJ1-4	TGTGCCTGGTGTTCAGGAAGGGGGGGAAAACTGTTTTTT	CAWCSGRGGKLFF
.	TRBV19	once	TRBJ1-1	TGTGCCAGTAGTACCGACAGTTATGTAAGCCCCACTGAAGCTTTCTTT	CASSTDSYVSPTEAFF
.	TRBV5-1	.	TRBJ1-5	TGCGCCAGCAGCCTACAGGGTATGCAGCCCCAGCATTTT	CASSLQGMQPQHF
.	TRBV5-1	.	TRBJ2-7	TGCGCCAGCGACGGACCACAACAGAGAATAAACTACGAGCAGTACTTC	CASDGPQQRINYEQYF
.	TRBV4-1	.	TRBJ2-7	TGCGCCAGCAGCCAGGGCATGGACAGTTCCTACGAGCAGTACTTC	CASSQGMDSSYEQYF
.	TRBV7-9	.	TRBJ1-2	TGTGCCAGCAGCTTCCGGACTGGGCAGGGTAACTATGGCTACACCTTC	CASSFRTGQGNYGYTF
TRBD1	TRBV2	.	TRBJ1-5	TGTGCCAGCACGACAGGGCCCGTCGTCCAGAGGTATCAGCCCCAGCATTTT	CASTTGPVVQRYQPQHF
.	TRBV6-5	.	TRBJ1-3	TGTGCCAGCAGTTTCTCCGGGGTAGGAAACACCATATATTTT	CASSFSGVGNTIYF
TRBD1	TRBV30	few	TRBJ1-5	TGTGCCTGGAGCGGGCAGGGGGATAATCAGCCCCAGCATTTT	CAWSGQGDNQPQHF
.	TRBV19	.	TRBJ2-1	TGTGCCAGTAGTCCCGACAGGGAGGATGACAATGAGCAGTTCTTC	CASSPDREDDNEQFF
TRBD2	TRBV5-1	.	TRBJ2-5	TGCGCCAGCAGCCCGGGCGCGGGAGGACAAGAGACCCAGTACTTC	CASSPGAGGQETQYF